This passage covers 9 T cell receptor beta chains from one sample sequenced in a study of shared clonotypes between healthy human individuals. Profiled with immunoSEQ multiplex PCR; TCRdb holds only in-frame clones, not every one. Among some 1,900,000 clones, approximately 94% were seen once, and the ten largest hold more than 0.9%. CD45RO-negative cells were positively selected for CCR7, leaving out terminally differentiated effector memory CD45RA+ cells. Sequencing was performed on naive CD8+ T cells sorted from blood. Receptors originate from a young man in good health.

V is TRBV15 and J is TRBJ2-7, with D perhaps TRBD1 (6 bases). Germline loops: CDR1 LNHNV, CDR2 YYDKDF (reference sequence). V dropped 1 base and J dropped 2 bases, with 12 bases sitting between them. This CDR3 has 15 amino acids. The CDR3 sequence: CATSRGQDETYEQYF. The CDR3 nucleotides are TGTGCCACCAGCAGAGGACAGGATGAGACCTACGAGCAGTACTTC.

Comments on this clone: A junction end diverges from the germline sequence, so it may reflect a read error. This chain links TRBV7-7 with TRBJ2-3; D not resolved. The CDR3 runs 13 residues. Germline-derived CDR1 and CDR2 are SSHAT and FNYEAQ (reference sequence). The CDR3 DNA sequence: TGTGCTAGCAGCCAGGAAAACACAGATACGCAGTATTTT. This codes for CASSQENTDTQYF.

The chain uses TRBV11-3 and TRBJ1-3; unclear D gene. The CDR3 contains 13 residues. The V end was cut by 5 bases, the J end by 4 bases, with 9 bases between. The germline V gene has CDR1 SGHNT and CDR2 YENEEA. CDR3 protein: CASSPSGGNTIYF. In DNA form, the CDR3 reads TGTGCCAGCAGCCCATCGGGGGGAAACACCATATATTTT.

This clone was seen a single time. This sample includes further DNA sequences coding for the same CDR3. The V and J genes are TRBV7-9 and TRBJ2-7; D may be TRBD1 or TRBD2 (5 bases each). Germline values: CDR1 SEHNR, CDR2 FQNEAQ (reference sequence). Trimming took 2 bases from V and 1 from J, leaving 12 bases between them. The CDR3 is made up of 15 amino acids. CDR3 loop: CASSLRDGGSYEQYF. The CDR3 coding sequence is TGTGCCAGCAGCTTAAGGGACGGTGGGTCCTACGAGCAGTACTTC.

In regard to this clone: Other DNA sequences in the sample encode the same CDR3. The J gene is TRBJ2-5, the V gene TRBV6-6, with 10 bases lining up with TRBD2. V shed 5 bases, J shed 4 bases, and the junction held 1 base outside the gene matches. This CDR3 has 13 amino acids. CDR1 MNHNY and CDR2 SVGAGI come from the germline V gene (reference sequence). CDR3 coding DNA: TGTGCCAGCAGTCTAGCGGGGGTAGAGACCCAGTACTTC. Its protein is CASSLAGVETQYF.

The chain links TRBV10-2 to TRBJ1-2, with no clear D. With 1 base removed from V and 4 bases from J, the gap between germline ends came to 4 bases. The germline V gene encodes CDR1 WSHSY and CDR2 SAAADI. The CDR3 sequence is 12 residues long. The DNA of the CDR3 is TGCGCCAGCAGTGAGTACAGCTATGGCTACACCTTC. Translated, it gives CASSEYSYGYTF.

In this sample, this clone turned up once. V is TRBV27 and J is TRBJ1-5; 12 bases line up with TRBD1. Germline V gene lookup returns CDR1 MNHEY and CDR2 SMNVEV (reference sequence). The CDR3 totals 15 residues. The trim removed 6 bases at V and 4 bases at J, leaving 4 bases unmatched. The CDR3 DNA follows: TGTGCCAGCAGCTGGGGACAGGGGGCTAATCAGCCCCAGCATTTT. Translated: CASSWGQGANQPQHF.

The chain is built from TRBV7-8 and TRBJ2-2; 11 bases map to TRBD1. V shed 3 bases and J 4 bases; nucleotides not matched to a gene: 7. The CDR3 is 17 amino acids. Looked up from germline, CDR1 is SGHVS and CDR2 is FQNEAQ. CDR3 sequence: CASSLTGQGASTGELFF. DNA of the CDR3: TGTGCCAGCAGCTTGACCGGACAGGGGGCTAGCACCGGGGAGCTGTTTTTT.

This clone was observed a few times. This specimen includes other DNA sequences encoding the same CDR3. V is TRBV5-1 and J is TRBJ1-1; D unclear. This CDR3 has 13 amino acids. Between the trimmed V and J ends, which lost 0 bases and 1 base, there was a span of 4 bases. Germline values: CDR1 SGHRS, CDR2 YFSETQ. DNA for the CDR3: TGCGCCAGCAGCTTGGGGGGGAACACTGAAGCTTTCTTT. It is translated as CASSLGGNTEAFF.